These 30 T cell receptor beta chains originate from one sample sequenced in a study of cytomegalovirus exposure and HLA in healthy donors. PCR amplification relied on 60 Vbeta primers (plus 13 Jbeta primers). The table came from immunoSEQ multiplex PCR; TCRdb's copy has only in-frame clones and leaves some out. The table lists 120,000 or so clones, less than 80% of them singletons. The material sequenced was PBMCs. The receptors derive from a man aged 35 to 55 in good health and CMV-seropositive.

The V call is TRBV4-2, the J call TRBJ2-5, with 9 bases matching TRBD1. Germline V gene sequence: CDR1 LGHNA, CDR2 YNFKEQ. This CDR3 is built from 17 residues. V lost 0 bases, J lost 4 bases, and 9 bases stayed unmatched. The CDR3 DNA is TGTGCCAGCAGCCAAGATGATTCAGGACAGGGGAGAGAGACCCAGTACTTC. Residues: CASSQDDSGQGRETQYF.

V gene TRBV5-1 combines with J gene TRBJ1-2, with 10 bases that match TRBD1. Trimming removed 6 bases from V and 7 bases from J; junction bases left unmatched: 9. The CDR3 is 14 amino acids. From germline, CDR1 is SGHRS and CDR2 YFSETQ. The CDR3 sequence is CASNPGQGSFGYTF. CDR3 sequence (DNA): TGCGCCAGCAACCCGGGACAGGGGTCCTTTGGCTACACCTTC.

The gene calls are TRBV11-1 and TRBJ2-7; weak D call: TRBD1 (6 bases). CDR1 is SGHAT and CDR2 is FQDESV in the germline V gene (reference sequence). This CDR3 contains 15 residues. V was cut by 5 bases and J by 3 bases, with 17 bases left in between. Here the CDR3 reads CASSSRDTTLYEQYF. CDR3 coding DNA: TGTGCCAGCAGCAGCCGGGACACCACGCTCTACGAGCAGTACTTC.

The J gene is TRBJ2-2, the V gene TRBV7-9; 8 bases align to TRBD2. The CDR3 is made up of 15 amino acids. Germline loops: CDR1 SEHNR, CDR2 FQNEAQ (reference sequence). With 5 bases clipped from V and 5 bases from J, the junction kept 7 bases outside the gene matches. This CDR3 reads CASSLGTRLTGELFF. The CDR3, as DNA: TGTGCCAGCAGCCTTGGGACTAGATTGACCGGGGAGCTGTTTTTT.

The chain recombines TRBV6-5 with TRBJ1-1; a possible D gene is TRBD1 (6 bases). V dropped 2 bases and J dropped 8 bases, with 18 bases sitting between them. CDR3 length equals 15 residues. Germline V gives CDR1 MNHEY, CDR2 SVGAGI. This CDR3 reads CASSYLGQKGGEAFF. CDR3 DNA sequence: TGTGCCAGCAGTTACCTCGGACAGAAGGGAGGGGAAGCTTTCTTT.

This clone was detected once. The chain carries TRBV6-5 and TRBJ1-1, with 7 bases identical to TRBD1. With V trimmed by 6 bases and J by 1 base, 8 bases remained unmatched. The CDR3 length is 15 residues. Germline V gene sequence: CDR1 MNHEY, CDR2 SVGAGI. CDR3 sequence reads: CASSTGVLGNTEAFF. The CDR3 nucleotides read TGTGCCAGCAGCACAGGGGTTTTAGGGAACACTGAAGCTTTCTTT.

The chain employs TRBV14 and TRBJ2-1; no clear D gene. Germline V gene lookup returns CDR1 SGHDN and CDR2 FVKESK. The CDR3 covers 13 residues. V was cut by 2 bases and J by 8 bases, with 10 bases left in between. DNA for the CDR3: TGTGCCAGCAGCCAACGTTTTGGAGATGAGCAGTTCTTC. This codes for CASSQRFGDEQFF.

CDR3 amino acids: CARVIVTDSNQPQHF. The CDR3 bases are TGTGCCAGGGTGATTGTGACAGATAGCAATCAGCCCCAGCATTTT. The chain recombines TRBV6-8 with TRBJ1-5, with D possibly being TRBD1 (5 bases). The germline gives CDR1 MNHGY, CDR2 SAAAGT. The CDR3 loop spans 15 amino acids. Trimming stripped 9 bases from V and 0 bases from J, with 15 bases between.

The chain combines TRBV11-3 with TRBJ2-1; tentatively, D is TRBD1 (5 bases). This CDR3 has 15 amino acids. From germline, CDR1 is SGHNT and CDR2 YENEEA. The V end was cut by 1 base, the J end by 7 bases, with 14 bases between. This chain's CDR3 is CASSLGQGTANEQFF. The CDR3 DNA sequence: TGTGCCAGCAGCTTAGGGCAGGGAACGGCGAATGAGCAGTTCTTC.

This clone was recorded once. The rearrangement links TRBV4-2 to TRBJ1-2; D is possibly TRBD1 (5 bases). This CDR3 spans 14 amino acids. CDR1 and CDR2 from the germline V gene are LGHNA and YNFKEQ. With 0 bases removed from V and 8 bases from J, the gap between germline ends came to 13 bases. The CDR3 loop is CASSQDQGLGGYTF. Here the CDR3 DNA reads TGTGCCAGCAGCCAAGATCAGGGTTTGGGCGGCTACACCTTC.

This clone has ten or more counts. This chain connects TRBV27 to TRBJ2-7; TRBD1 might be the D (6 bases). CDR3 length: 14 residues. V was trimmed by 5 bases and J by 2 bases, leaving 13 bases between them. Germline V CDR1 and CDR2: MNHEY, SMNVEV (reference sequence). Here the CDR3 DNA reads TGTGCCAGCAGTCAACACACAGGGCCCTACGAGCAGTACTTC. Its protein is CASSQHTGPYEQYF.

CDR3 amino acids: CASSERYWGDSMNTEAFF. The CDR3 coding sequence is TGTGCCAGCAGTGAGAGGTATTGGGGCGATTCCATGAACACTGAAGCTTTCTTT. The chain is built from TRBV6-4 and TRBJ1-1, with a tentative D call TRBD1 (5 bases). The CDR3 totals 18 residues. Germline CDR1 reads MRHNA; CDR2 reads SNTAGT. V dropped 3 bases and J dropped 0 bases, with 20 bases sitting between them.

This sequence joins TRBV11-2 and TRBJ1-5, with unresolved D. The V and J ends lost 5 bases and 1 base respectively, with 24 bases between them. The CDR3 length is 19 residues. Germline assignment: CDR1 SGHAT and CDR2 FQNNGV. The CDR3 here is CASSIQKMIVTGSNQPQHF. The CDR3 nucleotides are TGTGCCAGCAGCATTCAAAAGATGATTGTAACGGGGAGCAATCAGCCCCAGCATTTT.

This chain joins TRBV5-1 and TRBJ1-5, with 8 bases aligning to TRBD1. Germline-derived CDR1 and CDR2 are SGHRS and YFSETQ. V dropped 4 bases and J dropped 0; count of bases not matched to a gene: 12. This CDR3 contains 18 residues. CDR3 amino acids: CASSPNRGTRYSNQPQHF. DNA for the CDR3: TGCGCCAGCAGCCCTAACAGGGGGACAAGATATAGCAATCAGCCCCAGCATTTT. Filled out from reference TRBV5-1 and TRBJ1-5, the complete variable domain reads KAGVTQTPRYLIKTRGQQVTLSCSPISGHRSVSWYQQTPGQGLQFLFEYFSETQRNKGNFPGRFSGRQFSNSRSEMNVSTLELGDSALYLCASSPNRGTRYSNQPQHFGDGTRLSIL.

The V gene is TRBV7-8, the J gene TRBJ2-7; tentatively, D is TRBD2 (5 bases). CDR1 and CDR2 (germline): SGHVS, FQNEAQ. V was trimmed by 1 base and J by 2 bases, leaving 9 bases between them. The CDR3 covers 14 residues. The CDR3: CASSLGSATYEQYF. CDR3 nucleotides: TGTGCCAGCAGCTTAGGTAGCGCGACCTACGAGCAGTACTTC.

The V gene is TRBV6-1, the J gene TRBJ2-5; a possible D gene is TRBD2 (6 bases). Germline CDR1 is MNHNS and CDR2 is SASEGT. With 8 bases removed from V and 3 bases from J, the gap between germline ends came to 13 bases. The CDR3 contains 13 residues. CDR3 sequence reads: CASVRGSEETQYF. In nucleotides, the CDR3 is TGTGCCAGCGTTCGGGGGAGTGAAGAGACCCAGTACTTC.

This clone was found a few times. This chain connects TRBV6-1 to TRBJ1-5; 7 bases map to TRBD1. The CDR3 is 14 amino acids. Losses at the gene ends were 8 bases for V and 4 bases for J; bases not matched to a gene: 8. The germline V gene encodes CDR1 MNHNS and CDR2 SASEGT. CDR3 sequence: CASSVGRGNQPQHF. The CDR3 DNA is TGTGCCAGCTCCGTGGGCAGGGGGAATCAGCCCCAGCATTTT.

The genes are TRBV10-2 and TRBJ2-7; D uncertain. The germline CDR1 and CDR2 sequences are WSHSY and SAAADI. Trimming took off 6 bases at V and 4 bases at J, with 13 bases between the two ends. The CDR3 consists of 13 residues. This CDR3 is CASSHLRQYEQYF. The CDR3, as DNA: TGCGCCAGCAGCCACCTACGCCAATACGAGCAGTACTTC.

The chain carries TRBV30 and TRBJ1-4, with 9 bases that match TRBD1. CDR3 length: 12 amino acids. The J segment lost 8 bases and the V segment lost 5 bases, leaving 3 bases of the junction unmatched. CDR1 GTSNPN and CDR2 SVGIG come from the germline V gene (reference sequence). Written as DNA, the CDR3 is TGTGCCTGGGGACAGGGGAGCGAAAAACTGTTTTTT. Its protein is CAWGQGSEKLFF. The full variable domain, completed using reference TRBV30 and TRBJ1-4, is SQTIHQWPATLVQPVGSPLSLECTVEGTSNPNLYWYRQAAGRGLQLLFYSVGIGQISSEVPQNLSASRPQDRQFILSSKKLLLSDSGFYLCAWGQGSEKLFFGSGTQLSVL.

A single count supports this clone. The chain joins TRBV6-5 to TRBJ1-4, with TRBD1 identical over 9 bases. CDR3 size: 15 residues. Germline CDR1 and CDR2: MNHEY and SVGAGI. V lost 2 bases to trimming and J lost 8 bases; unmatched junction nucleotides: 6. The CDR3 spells CASSYGTGIGEKLFF. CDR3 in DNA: TGTGCCAGCAGTTACGGGACAGGGATTGGGGAAAAACTGTTTTTT.

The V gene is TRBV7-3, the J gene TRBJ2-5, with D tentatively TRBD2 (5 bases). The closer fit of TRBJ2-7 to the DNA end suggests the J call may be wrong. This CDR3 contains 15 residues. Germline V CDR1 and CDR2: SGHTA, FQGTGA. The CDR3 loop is CASRPPAGGSYEQYF. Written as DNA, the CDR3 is TGTGCCAGCAGACCTCCGGCGGGCGGCTCCTACGAGCAGTACTTC.

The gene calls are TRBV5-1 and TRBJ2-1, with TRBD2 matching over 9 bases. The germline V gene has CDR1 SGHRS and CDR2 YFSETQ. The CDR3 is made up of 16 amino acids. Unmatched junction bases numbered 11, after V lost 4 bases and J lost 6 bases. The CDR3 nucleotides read TGCGCCAGCAGCAGGGAATTAGCGGGGGTAATCAATGAGCAGTTCTTC. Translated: CASSRELAGVINEQFF.

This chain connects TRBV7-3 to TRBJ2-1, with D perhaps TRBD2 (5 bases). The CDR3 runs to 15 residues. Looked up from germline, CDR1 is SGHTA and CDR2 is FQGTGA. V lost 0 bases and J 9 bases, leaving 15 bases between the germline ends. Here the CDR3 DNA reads TGTGCCAGCAGCTTAACGAGCGGCCGGTTAGGTGAGCAGTTCTTC. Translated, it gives CASSLTSGRLGEQFF.

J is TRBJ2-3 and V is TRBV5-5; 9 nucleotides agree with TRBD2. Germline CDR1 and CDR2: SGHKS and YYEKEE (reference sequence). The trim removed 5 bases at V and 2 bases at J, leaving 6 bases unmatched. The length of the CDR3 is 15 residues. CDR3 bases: TGTGCCAGCAGTTTTCGGACTAGCGACACAGATACGCAGTATTTT. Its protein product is CASSFRTSDTDTQYF.

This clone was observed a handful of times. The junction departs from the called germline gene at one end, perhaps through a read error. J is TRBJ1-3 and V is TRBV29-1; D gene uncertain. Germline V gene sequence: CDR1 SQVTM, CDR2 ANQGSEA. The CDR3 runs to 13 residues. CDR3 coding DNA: TGCAGCGTTGAAGATCGGCGGGGAAACACCATGTATTTT. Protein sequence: CSVEDRRGNTMYF.

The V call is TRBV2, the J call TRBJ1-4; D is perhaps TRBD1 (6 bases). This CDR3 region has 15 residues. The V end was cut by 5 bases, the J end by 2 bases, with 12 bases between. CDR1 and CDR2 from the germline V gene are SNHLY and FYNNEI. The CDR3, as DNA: TGTGCCAGCAGTCTAAGACAGGCTACTAATGAAAAACTGTTTTTT. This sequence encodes CASSLRQATNEKLFF.

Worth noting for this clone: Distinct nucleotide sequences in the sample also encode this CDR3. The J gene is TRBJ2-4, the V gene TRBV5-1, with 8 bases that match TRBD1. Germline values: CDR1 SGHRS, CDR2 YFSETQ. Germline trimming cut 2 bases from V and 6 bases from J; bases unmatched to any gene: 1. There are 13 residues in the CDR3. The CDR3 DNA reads TGCGCCAGCAGCTTAGGACAGGGAAACATTCAGTACTTC. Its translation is CASSLGQGNIQYF.

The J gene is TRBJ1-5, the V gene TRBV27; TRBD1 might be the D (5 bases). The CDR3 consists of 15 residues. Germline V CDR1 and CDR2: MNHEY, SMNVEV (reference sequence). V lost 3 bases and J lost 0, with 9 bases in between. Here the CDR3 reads CASSLTAYSNQPQHF. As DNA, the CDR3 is TGTGCCAGCAGTTTGACAGCTTATAGCAATCAGCCCCAGCATTTT.

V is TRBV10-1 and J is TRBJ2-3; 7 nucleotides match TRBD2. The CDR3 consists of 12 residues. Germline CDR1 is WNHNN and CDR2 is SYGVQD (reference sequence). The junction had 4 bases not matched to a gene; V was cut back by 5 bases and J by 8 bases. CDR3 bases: TGCGCCAGCAGTCGGGACTATTCTACGCAGTATTTT. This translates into CASSRDYSTQYF.

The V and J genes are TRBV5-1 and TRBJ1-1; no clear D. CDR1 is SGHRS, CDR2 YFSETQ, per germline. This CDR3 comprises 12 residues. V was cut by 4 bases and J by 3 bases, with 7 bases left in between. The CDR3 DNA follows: TGCGCCAGCAGCCTAACAGACACTGAAGCTTTCTTT. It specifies CASSLTDTEAFF.